This entry is about one T cell receptor (beta chain). The source of the sample is a study of blood T cell repertoires in COVID-19. Trimming removed 9 bases from V and 3 bases from J; junction bases left unmatched: 11. This CDR3 spans 16 amino acids. CDR1 and CDR2 (germline): KGHDR, SFDVKD. Measured with immunoSEQ multiplex PCR; TCRdb has only the in-frame clones, and not every one. The data show fewer than 250,000 clones, 85% seen once. The chain combines TRBV24-1 with TRBJ1-5, with 9 bases matching TRBD1. Sequences were obtained from PBMCs or T cells enriched from blood (not recorded which). This TCR derives from a woman aged 50 to 65 with acute COVID-19. DNA of the CDR3: TGTGCCACCGCTGCGGGGGGACAGGGCCTCAATCAGCCCCAGCATTTT. Its translation: CATAAGGQGLNQPQHF.